A single sample gave rise to the 9 T cell receptor beta chains below, sequenced in a study of cytotoxic CD8 clonotypes in ibrutinib-treated CLL. The method was immunoSEQ multiplex PCR; TCRdb's version includes in-frame clones alone and lacks a portion of them. The repertoire consists of over 250,000 clones, with approximately 79% occurring once and the leading ten covering roughly 5%. This sample comprised PBMCs, obtained at disease progression, from a patient treated with ibrutinib. These TCRs come from a human donor with chronic lymphocytic leukemia.

This clone has more than one count but fewer than ten. The CDR3 sequence is CASSLGTGSYEQYF. The CDR3 region has the DNA TGCGCCAGCAGCCTCGGGACAGGGTCCTACGAGCAGTACTTC. The V gene is TRBV10-1, the J gene TRBJ2-7, with 9 nucleotides matching TRBD1. Germline loops: CDR1 WNHNN, CDR2 SYGVQD (reference sequence). This CDR3 has 14 residues. With V trimmed by 6 bases and J by 1 base, 4 bases remained unmatched.

This chain links TRBV28 with TRBJ2-7, with 13 bases matching TRBD2. J lost 4 bases, V lost 5 bases, and 2 bases had no gene match. The CDR3 has 14 amino acids. The germline CDR1 and CDR2 sequences are MDHEN and SYDVKM. In nucleotides, the CDR3 is TGTGCCAGCAGTACTAGCGGGGGGGCTTACGAGCAGTACTTC. Translation: CASSTSGGAYEQYF.

This chain connects TRBV27 to TRBJ2-3; 13 bases are shared with TRBD2. CDR1 and CDR2 from the germline V gene are MNHEY and SMNVEV (reference sequence). J gave up 5 bases and V 4 bases, and 9 bases lay outside the gene matches. This CDR3 contains 17 residues. This CDR3 reads CASSSPRLAGGVDTQYF. CDR3 nucleotides: TGTGCCAGCAGTTCCCCAAGACTAGCGGGAGGAGTAGATACGCAGTATTTT.

This clone was seen just once. The chain carries TRBV28 and TRBJ2-7; TRBD2 is a possible D gene (6 bases). Between the trimmed V and J ends, which lost 6 bases and 5 bases, there was a span of 14 bases. The CDR3 spans 13 residues. CDR1 MDHEN and CDR2 SYDVKM come from the germline V gene. DNA for the CDR3: TGTGCCAGCAGCCAACGCGGGGACGACGAGCAGTACTTC. Translating gives CASSQRGDDEQYF.

The V gene is TRBV9, the J gene TRBJ2-5; TRBD1 aligns across 10 bases. Losses at the gene ends were 2 bases for V and 5 bases for J; bases not matched to a gene: 6. Per germline, CDR1 SGDLS and CDR2 YYNGEE. This CDR3 spans 15 amino acids. CDR3 sequence (DNA): TGTGCCAGCAGCGTGGGACAGGGGCTAACGGAGACCCAGTACTTC. Protein: CASSVGQGLTETQYF.

This rearrangement joins TRBV4-1 to TRBJ1-1; maybe TRBD1 (5 bases). The CDR3 runs to 15 residues. With 0 bases removed from V and 5 bases from J, the gap between germline ends came to 13 bases. Germline V gives CDR1 MGHRA, CDR2 YSYEKL. The CDR3 loop reads CASSQEGRSRTEAFF. For the CDR3, the DNA is TGCGCCAGCAGCCAAGAGGGGCGATCTCGGACTGAAGCTTTCTTT.

The chain is built from TRBV2 and TRBJ2-7; tentatively, D is TRBD2 (5 bases). Trimming removed 5 bases from V and 5 bases from J, with 16 bases in between. The CDR3 length is 14 residues. Germline CDR1 SNHLY, CDR2 FYNNEI. The DNA of the CDR3 is TGTGCCAGCAGTCCGAGGGCCCCCCGCCACGAGCAGTACTTC. It specifies CASSPRAPRHEQYF.

V gene TRBV25-1 combines with J gene TRBJ2-7; 7 bases align to TRBD1. Germline V gene lookup returns CDR1 MGHDK and CDR2 SYGVNS. V was pared by 6 bases and J by 3 bases, with 8 bases of the junction left unmatched. The CDR3 contains 14 residues. The DNA of the CDR3 is TGTGCCAGCAGCCCGCGCCGGGACAGCTACGAGCAGTACTTC. This sequence encodes CASSPRRDSYEQYF.

This chain uses TRBV6-5 with TRBJ1-1; 9 nucleotides align to TRBD1. Germline V CDR1 and CDR2: MNHEY, SVGAGI. With V trimmed by 6 bases and J by 5 bases, 7 bases remained unmatched. This CDR3 is built from 14 residues. CDR3 protein: CASRRTGGGTEAFF. The DNA for the CDR3 is TGTGCCAGCAGACGTACAGGGGGCGGTACTGAAGCTTTCTTT.